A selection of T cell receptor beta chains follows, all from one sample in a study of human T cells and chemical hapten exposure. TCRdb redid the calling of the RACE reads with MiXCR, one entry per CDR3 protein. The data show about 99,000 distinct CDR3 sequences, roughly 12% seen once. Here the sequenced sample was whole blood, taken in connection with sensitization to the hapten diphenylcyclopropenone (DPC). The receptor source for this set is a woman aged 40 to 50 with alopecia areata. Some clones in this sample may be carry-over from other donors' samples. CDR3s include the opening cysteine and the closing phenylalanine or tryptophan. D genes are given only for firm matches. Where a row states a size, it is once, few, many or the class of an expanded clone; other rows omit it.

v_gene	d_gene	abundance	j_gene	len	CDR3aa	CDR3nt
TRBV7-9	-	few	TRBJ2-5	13	CASRPDTQETQYF	TGTGCCAGCAGACCGGACACCCAAGAGACCCAGTACTTC
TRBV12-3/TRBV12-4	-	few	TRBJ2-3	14	CASSLGGNTDTQYF	TGTGCCAGCAGTTTAGGGGGCAACACAGATACGCAGTATTTT
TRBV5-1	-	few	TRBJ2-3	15	CASSPGQGDADTQYF	TGCGCCAGCAGCCCGGGACAAGGGGATGCAGATACGCAGTATTTT
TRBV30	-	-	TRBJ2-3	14	CAWRSGSGTDTQYF	TGTGCCTGGAGATCCGGGAGTGGCACAGATACGCAGTATTTT
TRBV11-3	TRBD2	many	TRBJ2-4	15	CASSLSGTRGNIQYF	TGTGCCAGCAGCCTATCCGGGACTAGGGGAAACATTCAGTACTTC
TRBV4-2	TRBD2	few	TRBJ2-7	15	CASSQTLSGSSEQYF	TGTGCCAGCAGCCAAACCCTTAGCGGGAGTAGCGAGCAGTACTTC
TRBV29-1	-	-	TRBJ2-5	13	CSAAGPLSETQYF	TGCAGCGCCGCGGGACCACTGAGCGAGACCCAGTACTTC
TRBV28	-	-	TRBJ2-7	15	CASSRPLGATYEQYF	TGTGCCAGCAGTCGCCCTTTGGGAGCCACCTACGAGCAGTACTTC
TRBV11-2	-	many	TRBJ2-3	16	CASSLDLTGSGDTQYF	TGTGCCAGCAGCTTAGATCTAACCGGCAGCGGAGATACGCAGTATTTT
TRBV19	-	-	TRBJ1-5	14	CASSIGQGTQPQHF	TGTGCCAGTAGTATCGGGCAGGGGACCCAGCCCCAGCATTTT
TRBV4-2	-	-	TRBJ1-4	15	CASSRGEKGNEKLFF	TGTGCCAGCAGTCGGGGGGAGAAAGGGAATGAAAAACTGTTTTTT
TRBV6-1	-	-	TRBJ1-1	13	CATQGPLETEAFF	TGTGCCACGCAGGGCCCCTTGGAGACTGAAGCTTTCTTT